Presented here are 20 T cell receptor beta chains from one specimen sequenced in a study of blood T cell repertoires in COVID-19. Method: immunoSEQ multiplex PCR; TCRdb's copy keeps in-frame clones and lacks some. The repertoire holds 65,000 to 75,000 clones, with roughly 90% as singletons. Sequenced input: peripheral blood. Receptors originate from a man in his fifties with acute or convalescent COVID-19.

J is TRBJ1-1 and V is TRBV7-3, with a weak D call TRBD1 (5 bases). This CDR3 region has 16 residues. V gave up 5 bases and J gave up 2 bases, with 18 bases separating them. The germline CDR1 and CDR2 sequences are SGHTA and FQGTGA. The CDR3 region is CASSAGPLRRNTEAFF. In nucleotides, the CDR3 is TGTGCCAGCAGCGCGGGACCTCTCAGACGAAACACTGAAGCTTTCTTT.

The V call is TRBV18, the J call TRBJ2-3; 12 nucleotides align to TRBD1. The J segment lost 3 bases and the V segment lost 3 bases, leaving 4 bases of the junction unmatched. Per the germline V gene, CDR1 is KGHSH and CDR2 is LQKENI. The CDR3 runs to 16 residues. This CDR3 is CASSPMGQGATDTQYF. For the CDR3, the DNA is TGTGCCAGCTCACCTATGGGACAGGGGGCAACAGATACGCAGTATTTT.

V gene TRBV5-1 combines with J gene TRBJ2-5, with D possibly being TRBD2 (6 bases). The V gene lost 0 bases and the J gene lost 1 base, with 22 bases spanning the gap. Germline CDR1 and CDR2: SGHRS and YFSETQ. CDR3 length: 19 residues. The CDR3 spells CASSLAFERDSRAQETQYF. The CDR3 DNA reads TGCGCCAGCAGCTTGGCCTTCGAAAGGGACTCTCGGGCCCAAGAGACCCAGTACTTC.

CDR3 loop: CATSGLADRGPSDTQYF. The CDR3 bases are TGTGCCACCAGTGGCCTAGCGGACAGGGGGCCTTCAGATACGCAGTATTTT. This chain uses TRBV24-1 with TRBJ2-3, with TRBD1 matching over 11 bases. The germline gives CDR1 KGHDR, CDR2 SFDVKD. The CDR3 loop spans 17 amino acids. Trimming took 5 bases from V and 4 from J; bases not matched to a gene: 10.

The CDR3 protein is CASSSAGTQYF. The CDR3 DNA sequence: TGTGCCAGCAGCTCCGCGGGGACCCAGTACTTC. The chain has TRBV13 and TRBJ2-5; possible D gene TRBD2, 5 bases. Deletions cut 4 bases from V and 7 bases from J, with 7 bases between. The CDR3 extends over 11 amino acids. Germline lookup yields CDR1 PRHDT and CDR2 FYEKMQ (reference sequence).

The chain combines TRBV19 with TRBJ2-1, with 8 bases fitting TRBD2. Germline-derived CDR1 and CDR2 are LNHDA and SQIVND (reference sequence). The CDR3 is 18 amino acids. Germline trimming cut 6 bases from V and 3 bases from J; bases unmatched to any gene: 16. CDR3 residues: CASSVSFSAGGYYNEQFF. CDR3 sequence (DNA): TGTGCCAGTAGCGTTAGCTTCTCTGCGGGAGGTTACTACAATGAGCAGTTCTTC.

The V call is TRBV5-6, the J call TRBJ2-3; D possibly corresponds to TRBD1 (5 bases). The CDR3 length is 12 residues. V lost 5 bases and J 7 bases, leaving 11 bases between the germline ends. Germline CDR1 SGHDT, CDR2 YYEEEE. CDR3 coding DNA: TGTGCCAGCAGACCGGACACCTATACGCAGTATTTT. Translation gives CASRPDTYTQYF.

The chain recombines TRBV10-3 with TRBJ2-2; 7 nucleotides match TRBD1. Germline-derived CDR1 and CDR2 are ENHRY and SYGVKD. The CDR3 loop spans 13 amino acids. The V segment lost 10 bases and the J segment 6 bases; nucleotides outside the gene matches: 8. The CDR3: CATWDSLPGELFF. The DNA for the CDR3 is TGTGCCACCTGGGACAGTCTTCCCGGGGAGCTGTTTTTT.

Written as DNA, the CDR3 is TGTGCCACCAGCAGAGGGGCTAGCGGGGGCCCGTCTAGTGCTGAGCAGTTCTTC. This codes for CATSRGASGGPSSAEQFF. J is TRBJ2-1 and V is TRBV15, with 10 bases that match TRBD2. Germline CDR1 and CDR2: LNHNV and YYDKDF (reference sequence). V was pared by 1 base and J by 9 bases, with 15 bases of the junction left unmatched. The CDR3 has 18 amino acids.

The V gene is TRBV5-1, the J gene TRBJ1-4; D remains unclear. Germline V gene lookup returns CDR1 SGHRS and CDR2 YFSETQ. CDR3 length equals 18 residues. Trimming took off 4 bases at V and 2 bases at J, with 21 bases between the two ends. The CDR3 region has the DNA TGCGCCAGCAGCCGAACCGATTACGGGGTTGGGACTAATGAAAAACTGTTTTTT. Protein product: CASSRTDYGVGTNEKLFF.

The CDR3, as DNA: TGTGCCAGCAGTGAGACAGGGGGATCACCCCTCCACTTT. This gives the protein CASSETGGSPLHF. The chain couples TRBV6-1 to TRBJ1-6; 9 bases are a match to TRBD1. Germline V gene lookup returns CDR1 MNHNS and CDR2 SASEGT. V was clipped by 3 bases and J by 10 bases; unmatched bases: 1. The CDR3 is 13 amino acids.

CDR3 amino acids: CASSQGGWGTDTQYF. CDR3 DNA: TGTGCCAGCAGCCAGGGGGGCTGGGGCACAGATACGCAGTATTTT. The chain is built from TRBV11-1 and TRBJ2-3; D may be TRBD1 (7 bases). The CDR3 totals 15 residues. Germline lookup yields CDR1 SGHAT and CDR2 FQDESV (reference sequence). V gave up 5 bases and J gave up 1 base, with 13 bases separating them.

The CDR3 spells CASRTSSFLTSGGLTDTQYF. The CDR3 nucleotides are TGTGCCAGCAGAACCTCCTCATTCTTGACTAGCGGGGGCCTCACAGATACGCAGTATTTT. This rearrangement joins TRBV28 to TRBJ2-3; 12 bases fit TRBD2. V was pared by 6 bases and J by 2 bases, with 18 bases of the junction left unmatched. Germline assignment: CDR1 MDHEN and CDR2 SYDVKM. This CDR3 comprises 20 residues.

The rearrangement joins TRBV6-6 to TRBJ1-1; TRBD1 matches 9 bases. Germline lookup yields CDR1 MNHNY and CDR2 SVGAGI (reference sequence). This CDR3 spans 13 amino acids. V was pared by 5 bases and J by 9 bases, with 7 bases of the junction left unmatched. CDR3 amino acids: CASSSGDRDKAFF. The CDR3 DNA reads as TGTGCCAGCAGTAGTGGGGACAGGGACAAAGCTTTCTTT.

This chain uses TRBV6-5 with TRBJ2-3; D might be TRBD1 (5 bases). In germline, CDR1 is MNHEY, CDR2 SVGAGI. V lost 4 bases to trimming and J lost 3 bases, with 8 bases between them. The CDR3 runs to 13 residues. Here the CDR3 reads CASSFDRTDTQYF. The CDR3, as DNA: TGTGCCAGCAGTTTCGACAGAACAGATACGCAGTATTTT.

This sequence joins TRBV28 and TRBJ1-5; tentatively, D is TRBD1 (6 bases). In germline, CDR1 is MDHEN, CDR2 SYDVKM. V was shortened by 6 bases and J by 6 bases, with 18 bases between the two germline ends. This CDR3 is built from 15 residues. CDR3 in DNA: TGTGCCAGCAGCGAGGGGGGGCCGTTGTCTCAGCCCCAGCATTTT. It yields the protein CASSEGGPLSQPQHF.

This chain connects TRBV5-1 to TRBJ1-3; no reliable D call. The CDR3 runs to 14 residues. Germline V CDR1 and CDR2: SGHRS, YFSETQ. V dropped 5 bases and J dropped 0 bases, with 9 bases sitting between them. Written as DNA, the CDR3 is TGCGCCAGCAGTACAGCCAGCTCTGGAAACACCATATATTTT. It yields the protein CASSTASSGNTIYF. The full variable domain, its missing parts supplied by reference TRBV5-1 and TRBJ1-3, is KAGVTQTPRYLIKTRGQQVTLSCSPISGHRSVSWYQQTPGQGLQFLFEYFSETQRNKGNFPGRFSGRQFSNSRSEMNVSTLELGDSALYLCASSTASSGNTIYFGEGSWLTVV.

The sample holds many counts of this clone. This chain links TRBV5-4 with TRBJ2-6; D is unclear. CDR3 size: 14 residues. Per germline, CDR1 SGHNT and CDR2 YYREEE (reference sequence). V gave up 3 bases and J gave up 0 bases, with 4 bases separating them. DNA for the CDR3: TGTGCCAGCAGCTCTTCCTCTGGGGCCAACGTCCTGACTTTC. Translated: CASSSSSGANVLTF. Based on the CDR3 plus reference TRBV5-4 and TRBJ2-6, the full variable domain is ETGVTQSPTHLIKTRGQQVTLRCSSQSGHNTVSWYQQALGQGPQFIFQYYREEENGRGNFPPRFSGLQFPNYSSELNVNALELDDSALYLCASSSSSGANVLTFGAGSRLTVL.

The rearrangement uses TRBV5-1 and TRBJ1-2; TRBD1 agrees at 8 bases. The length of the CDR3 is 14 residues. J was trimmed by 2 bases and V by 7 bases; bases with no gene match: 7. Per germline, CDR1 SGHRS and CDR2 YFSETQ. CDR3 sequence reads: CASAFGQGNYGYTF. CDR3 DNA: TGCGCCAGCGCATTCGGACAGGGAAACTATGGCTACACCTTC.

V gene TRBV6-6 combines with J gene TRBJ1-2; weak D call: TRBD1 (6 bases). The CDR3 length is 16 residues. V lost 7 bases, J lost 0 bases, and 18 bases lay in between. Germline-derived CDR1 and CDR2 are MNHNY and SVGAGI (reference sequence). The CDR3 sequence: CASISLRGGTNYGYTF. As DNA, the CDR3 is TGTGCCAGCATCTCTCTGAGAGGGGGAACTAACTATGGCTACACCTTC.